A selection of T cell receptor beta chains follows, all from one sample in a study of cytomegalovirus exposure and HLA in healthy donors. Profiling relied on immunoSEQ multiplex PCR, and the TCRdb table lists in-frame clones only, not all of them. The top ten clones hold around 7.8% of a sample with about 140,000 clones, approximately 78% of them seen once. The sequencing input was PBMCs. These receptors all come from a woman between 50 and 59 years old in good health and CMV-seropositive. CDR3s include the opening cysteine and the closing phenylalanine or tryptophan. The D gene is left open where the match is weak. Some rows have no size entry. The others give once, few or many, or a class for an expanded clone.

d_call,v_call,clone_size,j_call,cdr3_nt,cdr3_aa
TRBD2,TRBV28,NA,TRBJ2-3,TGTGCCAGCAGTCCAACCGGGACTACCACAGATACGCAGTATTTT,CASSPTGTTTDTQYF
TRBD1,TRBV5-1,NA,TRBJ1-6,TGCGCCAGCAGCTTCCAGGGGGTTGATAATTCACCCCTCCACTTT,CASSFQGVDNSPLHF
NA,TRBV2,NA,TRBJ1-5,TGTGCCAGCAGTGAACAGGGCCCTAGCAATCAGCCCCAGCATTTT,CASSEQGPSNQPQHF
NA,TRBV2,once,TRBJ1-5,TGTGCCAGCAGTCCTCAGCTAGGGGGAGATCAGCCCCAGCATTTT,CASSPQLGGDQPQHF
NA,TRBV6-6,once,TRBJ1-1,TGTGCCAGCAGTTACTCGATGACAGATCACACTGAAGCTTTCTTT,CASSYSMTDHTEAFF
NA,TRBV4-3,few,TRBJ1-1,TGCGCCAGCAGCAAAAGTGGGCCCAGGGAAACTTACACTGAAGCTTTCTTT,CASSKSGPRETYTEAFF
TRBD2,TRBV30,NA,TRBJ2-1,TGTGCCTGGAGCCTTAGCGGGAGCGGGGATGAGCAGTTCTTC,CAWSLSGSGDEQFF
TRBD2,TRBV6-5,NA,TRBJ2-5,TGTGCCACCAGAGCGGGACTAGCCGGTCGGGCCCAGTACTTC,CATRAGLAGRAQYF
TRBD1,TRBV5-6,NA,TRBJ1-6,TGTGCCAGCACCCTAGACAGGGATAATTCACCCCTCCACTTT,CASTLDRDNSPLHF
NA,TRBV18,NA,TRBJ1-2,TGTGCCAGCTCACCACCGCACAAGAAACATGGCTACACCTTC,CASSPPHKKHGYTF
TRBD2,TRBV9,NA,TRBJ2-5,TGTGCCAGCAGTACTAGCGCCCAAGAGACCCAGTACTTC,CASSTSAQETQYF
NA,TRBV4-3,few,TRBJ2-1,TGCGCCAGCAGCCAAGAAGGGACTCCACTCGCTCTCAATGAGCAGTTCTTC,CASSQEGTPLALNEQFF
NA,TRBV6-5,NA,TRBJ1-1,TGTGCCAGCAGTAGACAATTAAACACTGAAGCTTTCTTT,CASSRQLNTEAFF
NA,TRBV10-3,NA,TRBJ1-1,TGTGCCATCAGGCGGGGAGACACTGAAGCTTTCTTT,CAIRRGDTEAFF
NA,TRBV7-2,NA,TRBJ2-1,TGTGCCAGCAGCCGGGACTTCAGATCAAATGAGCAGTTCTTC,CASSRDFRSNEQFF
TRBD2,TRBV7-8,few,TRBJ2-7,TGTGCCAGCAGCCCCCTTGGCGGGAGATTGTCCTACGAGCAGTACTTC,CASSPLGGRLSYEQYF
TRBD2,TRBV27,NA,TRBJ2-3,TGTGCCAGCAGCGGGACTAGCGGGAGTCTCGGCACAGATACGCAGTATTTT,CASSGTSGSLGTDTQYF
TRBD2,TRBV5-1,once,TRBJ2-1,TGCGCCAGCAGCTTGGGACTAGCGGGAGAACCCGAGCAGTTCTTC,CASSLGLAGEPEQFF
TRBD2,TRBV15,NA,TRBJ2-3,TGTGCCACCAGACCTCTAGCGGGAGGCGGCACAGATACGCAGTATTTT,CATRPLAGGGTDTQYF
NA,TRBV21-1,NA,TRBJ2-7,TGTGCCAGCAGCAAAGTTTCAAGCGGGAGACTCTACGAGCAGTACTTC,CASSKVSSGRLYEQYF
TRBD2,TRBV30,NA,TRBJ2-5,TGTGCCTGGAGAAGGGGAGCGGGAGAATTTGAGACCCAGTACTTC,CAWRRGAGEFETQYF
TRBD1,TRBV29-1,few,TRBJ1-4,TGCAGCGTTGGACAGGGAGGTGAAAAACTGTTTTTT,CSVGQGGEKLFF
TRBD1,TRBV4-3,NA,TRBJ1-4,TGCGCCAGCAGCCTGGGACAGGGTGGGGAAAAACTGTTTTTT,CASSLGQGGEKLFF
NA,TRBV6-1,NA,TRBJ2-1,TGTGCCTGTTCTAGCGTTTTTCGTGAGCAGTTCTTC,CACSSVFREQFF
NA,TRBV13,once,TRBJ1-1,TGTGCCAGCAGCCGTAGGGAGTTGGGCACTGAAGCTTTCTTT,CASSRRELGTEAFF
NA,TRBV5-1,NA,TRBJ2-5,TGCGCCAGCAGCTTGTCCCGGGGGACCATAGAAGAGACCCAGTACTTC,CASSLSRGTIEETQYF
TRBD1,TRBV4-3,NA,TRBJ1-1,TGCGCCAGCAGCCGATGGACAGGGAATGATGAAGCTTTCTTT,CASSRWTGNDEAFF
NA,TRBV7-2,NA,TRBJ2-7,TGTGCCAGCAGAAGGGGTTTCCGGGACATGGCCTCCTACGAGCAGTACTTC,CASRRGFRDMASYEQYF
NA,TRBV5-1,NA,TRBJ1-4,TGCGCCAGCAGCTCACGGACTAATGAAAAACTGTTTTTT,CASSSRTNEKLFF
TRBD2,TRBV2,NA,TRBJ2-3,TGTGCCAGCAGTGGTAGCGGGAGTGGAGATACGCAGTATTTT,CASSGSGSGDTQYF
NA,TRBV7-9,NA,TRBJ1-4,TGTGCCAGCAGCCTGGTTGGCACTAATGAAAAACTGTTTTTT,CASSLVGTNEKLFF
TRBD1,TRBV2,NA,TRBJ1-1,TGTGCCAGCACCACAGGGGAGAACACTGAAGCTTTCTTT,CASTTGENTEAFF
TRBD1,TRBV11-1,NA,TRBJ2-2,TGTGCCAGCAGCATCCGACAGGGGGCCGGGGACACCGGGGAGCTGTTTTTT,CASSIRQGAGDTGELFF
TRBD1,TRBV27,NA,TRBJ2-2,TGTGCCAGCAGTCAAACCGGGACAGGGCTCGTCGGGGAGCTGTTTTTT,CASSQTGTGLVGELFF
NA,TRBV19,NA,TRBJ1-1,TGTGCCAGTAGTTCTCACACGACTGAAGCTTTCTTT,CASSSHTTEAFF
TRBD1,TRBV15,NA,TRBJ1-2,TGTGCCACCAGCCCGGGACAGCAATACTATGGCTACACCTTC,CATSPGQQYYGYTF
NA,TRBV28,NA,TRBJ1-5,TGTGCCAGCAGTTTACCAGGGGACCGGAGGCCCCAGCATTTT,CASSLPGDRRPQHF
TRBD1,TRBV15,NA,TRBJ2-5,TGTGCCACCAAGGGGGCAGGCCAAGAGACCCAGTACTTC,CATKGAGQETQYF
NA,TRBV7-2,NA,TRBJ1-3,TGTGCCAGCAGCTTAGTCCCAGGCGGGTATGACACCATATATTTT,CASSLVPGGYDTIYF
NA,TRBV27,few,TRBJ1-5,TGTGCCAGCAGTCCCTTAACAGACTATAGCAATCAGCCCCAGCATTTT,CASSPLTDYSNQPQHF
TRBD2,TRBV28,NA,TRBJ2-5,TGTGCCTGCATCAATAGCGGGAGTCGTAGGACCCAGTACTTC,CACINSGSRRTQYF
TRBD2,TRBV2,many,TRBJ2-1,TGTGCCAGCAGTGGAGGACTAGGGTCTGAGCAGTTCTTC,CASSGGLGSEQFF
NA,TRBV5-8,NA,TRBJ1-4,TGTGCCAGCAGCCGCCAGGGTGTTAATGAAAAACTGTTTTTT,CASSRQGVNEKLFF
NA,TRBV9,NA,TRBJ1-1,TGTGCCAGCAGCGGGTCGGGACACAACACTGAAGCTTTCTTT,CASSGSGHNTEAFF
NA,TRBV7-2,few,TRBJ2-1,TGTGCCAGCAGCTTACGGGACTCTACCTACAATGAGCAGTTCTTC,CASSLRDSTYNEQFF
NA,TRBV30,NA,TRBJ2-2,TGTGCCTGCCCGCGGTCCCTTAACACCGGGGAGCTGTTTTTT,CACPRSLNTGELFF
NA,TRBV6-5,NA,TRBJ1-6,TGTGCCAGCAGTTCCATTTCACCCCTCCACTTT,CASSSISPLHF
NA,TRBV2,NA,TRBJ2-7,TGTGCCAGCAGTGAAGTGGGTAACTACGAGCAGTACTTC,CASSEVGNYEQYF
TRBD1,TRBV2,NA,TRBJ2-5,TGTGCCAGCCTCCGGGACAGGGAGAAGACCCAGTACTTC,CASLRDREKTQYF
TRBD2,TRBV11-3,NA,TRBJ2-2,TGTGCCAGCAGTCTGACTAGCGGGGGGGTTGGAGCCACAAACACCGGGGAGCTGTTTTTT,CASSLTSGGVGATNTGELFF
NA,TRBV7-3,NA,TRBJ1-1,TGTGCCAGCAGCTTAACAACCGGGACTGAAGCTTTCTTT,CASSLTTGTEAFF
NA,TRBV11-2,NA,TRBJ1-6,TGTGCCAGCAGCTTTGGCAGAAATTCACCCCTCCACTTT,CASSFGRNSPLHF
TRBD2,TRBV2,NA,TRBJ2-1,TGTGCCAGCAGAACCGGGACTATGAATGAGCAGTTCTTC,CASRTGTMNEQFF
NA,TRBV7-8,NA,TRBJ2-6,TGTGCCAGCACCAACGCGGGACGGATGTTTTCTGGGGCCAACGTCCTGACTTTC,CASTNAGRMFSGANVLTF